This T cell receptor beta chain was recorded in a study of identical twins. Study-wide results and limits: Memory repertoires showed no such pattern, whereas abundant cord blood beta clonotypes carried fewer insertions. Models, which agreed with sharing between unrelated individuals, nonetheless underestimated the out-of-frame TCR alpha sharing seen in monozygotic twins. Conclusions were based on cross-sectional statistical analysis, without following the same donors.

The germline V gene encodes CDR1 MNHEY and CDR2 SVGAGI. The CDR3 is 14 residues long. The V and J ends lost 6 bases and 5 bases, in that order; junction bases with no gene match: 6. TCRdb fed the 5' RACE reads into MiXCR, producing one record per CDR3 protein. The sample records fewer than 450,000 distinct CDR3 sequences, roughly 9% being singletons. There are a few counts of this clonotype. The antigen is unknown. The chain recombines TRBV6-5 with TRBJ1-5, with 8 bases that match TRBD1. Sequenced: naive T cells sorted from blood. The sequence was obtained from a woman aged 50 to 60 in good health. CDR3 bases: TGTGCCAGCAGCCCCCAGGGGGCCCATCAGCCCCAGCATTTT. Translating it yields CASSPQGAHQPQHF.